The entry below gives a single T cell receptor (beta chain) sequence along with its context. This CDR3 comprises 12 residues. Germline lookup yields CDR1 SGHVS and CDR2 FNYEAQ. The ends were cut back, 5 bases at V and 7 bases at J, with 6 bases in the middle. The record originates from a study of control samples from healthy donors and cancer patients. Sequenced by immunoSEQ multiplex PCR; TCRdb stores in-frame clones only, minus some. The profile shows approximately 160,000 clones, 80% to 95% of them singletons. V is TRBV7-6 and J is TRBJ1-6, with D unresolved. Sequenced: blood. This sequence was found in a woman in her 30s in good health. CDR3 protein: CASSHANSPLHF. CDR3 DNA sequence: TGTGCCAGCAGCCACGCGAATTCACCCCTCCACTTT.